The rows below give T cell receptor beta chains drawn from one sample of a study of beta chain features in type 1 diabetes. Sequencing used immunoSEQ multiplex PCR; TCRdb keeps in-frame clones, though not all of them. The sample includes under 20,000 clones, about three quarters of them seen just once. Sequences were obtained from stem cell memory CD4+ T cells from blood. The receptors come from a man younger than 40 with type 1 diabetes. The CDR3 runs from the conserved cysteine through the conserved F or W. Fields, in order: clone size, V gene, D gene, J gene, CDR3 protein, CDR3 DNA. A D gene is named only where the DNA matches it firmly. Only part of the rows carry a size: once, few, many, or a class if the clone is expanded.

>once|TRBV30|-|TRBJ1-4
CAWNPSTNEKLFF
TGTGCCTGGAATCCGTCAACTAATGAAAAACTGTTTTTT
>-|TRBV30|-|TRBJ2-2
CAWSKRDRNTGELFF
TGTGCCTGGAGTAAACGGGATCGGAACACCGGGGAGCTGTTTTTT
>-|TRBV5-1|TRBD1|TRBJ2-7
CASSFIGTGEQYF
TGCGCCAGCAGCTTTATTGGGACAGGGGAGCAGTACTTC
>-|TRBV29-1|TRBD1|TRBJ2-7
CSAGTELWEQYF
TGCAGCGCAGGGACAGAGCTATGGGAGCAGTACTTC
>-|TRBV29-1|-|TRBJ1-6
CSVQGNGVNSPLHF
TGCAGCGTCCAGGGGAATGGCGTAAATTCACCCCTCCACTTT
>-|TRBV18|TRBD1|TRBJ2-1
CASSRRDRGLYNEQFF
TGTGCCAGCTCACGCCGGGACAGGGGGCTTTACAATGAGCAGTTCTTC
>-|TRBV11-2|-|TRBJ2-7
CASSLVRKWASTTPYEQYF
TGTGCCAGCAGCTTAGTTCGAAAGTGGGCGAGCACCACCCCCTACGAGCAGTACTTC
>-|TRBV5-4|-|TRBJ2-2
CASSLGLAKNTGELFF
TGTGCCAGCAGCTTGGGGCTAGCGAAGAACACCGGGGAGCTGTTTTTT
>-|TRBV6-6|TRBD1|TRBJ2-1
CASSAPGQYNEQFF
TGTGCCAGCAGCGCACCGGGACAGTACAATGAGCAGTTCTTC
>-|TRBV7-9|-|TRBJ1-5
CASSLWQGSDQPQHF
TGTGCCAGCAGCTTATGGCAGGGTTCGGATCAGCCCCAGCATTTT
>-|TRBV18|-|TRBJ1-1
CASSQIKGQVEAFF
TGTGCCAGCTCACAGATAAAGGGGCAAGTTGAAGCTTTCTTT
>-|TRBV27|TRBD2|TRBJ2-1
CASTPRAGGGYEQFF
TGTGCCAGCACCCCCAGGGCGGGGGGCGGATATGAGCAGTTCTTC
>-|TRBV2|TRBD1|TRBJ2-5
CASSERVGGSETQYF
TGTGCCAGCAGTGAAAGGGTAGGGGGCAGTGAGACCCAGTACTTC
>-|TRBV5-1|TRBD2|TRBJ2-3
CASSLGGLAGGRTDTQYF
TGCGCCAGCAGCTTGGGAGGACTAGCGGGGGGCCGCACAGATACGCAGTATTTT
>-|TRBV6-5|-|TRBJ2-7
CASSARWSGEQYF
TGTGCCAGCAGCGCACGCTGGTCAGGCGAGCAGTACTTC
>-|TRBV19|TRBD1|TRBJ2-6
CASSMDRAGANVLTF
TGTGCCAGTAGTATGGACAGGGCTGGGGCCAACGTCCTGACTTTC
>-|TRBV7-7|-|TRBJ2-7
CASSSADSPKQYF
TGTGCTAGCAGCTCCGCCGACAGCCCCAAGCAGTACTTC
>-|TRBV6-5|-|TRBJ1-5
CASSYSPDQPQHF
TGTGCCAGCAGTTACTCGCCGGATCAGCCCCAGCATTTT
>-|TRBV5-1|-|TRBJ1-2
CASSIGTGTYGYTF
TGCGCCAGCAGCATCGGGACTGGGACCTATGGCTACACCTTC
>-|TRBV6-5|-|TRBJ2-1
CASSTLARNEQFF
TGTGCCAGCAGTACTCTAGCGAGGAATGAGCAGTTCTTC
>-|TRBV2|-|TRBJ1-5
CASSGLRDSNQPQHF
TGTGCCAGCAGCGGGCTCAGGGATAGCAATCAGCCCCAGCATTTT
>-|TRBV7-2|-|TRBJ2-3
CASSPKGQGRGDTQYF
TGTGCCAGCAGCCCGAAGGGCCAGGGGAGGGGTGATACGCAGTATTTT